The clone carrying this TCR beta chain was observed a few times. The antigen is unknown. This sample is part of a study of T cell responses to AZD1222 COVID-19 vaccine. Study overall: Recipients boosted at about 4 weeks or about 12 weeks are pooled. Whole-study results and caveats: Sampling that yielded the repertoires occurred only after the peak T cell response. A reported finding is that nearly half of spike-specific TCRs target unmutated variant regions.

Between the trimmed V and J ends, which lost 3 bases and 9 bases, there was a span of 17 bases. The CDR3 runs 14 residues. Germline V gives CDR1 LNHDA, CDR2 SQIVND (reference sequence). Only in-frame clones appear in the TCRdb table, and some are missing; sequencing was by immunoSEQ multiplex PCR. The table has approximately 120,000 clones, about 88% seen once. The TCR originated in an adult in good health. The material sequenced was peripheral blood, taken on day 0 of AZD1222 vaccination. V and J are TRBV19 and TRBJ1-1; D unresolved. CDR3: CASSMLGFGVKAFF. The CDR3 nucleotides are TGTGCCAGTAGTATGCTAGGGTTTGGGGTTAAAGCTTTCTTT. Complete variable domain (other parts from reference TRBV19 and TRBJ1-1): DGGITQSPKYLFRKEGQNVTLSCEQNLNHDAMYWYRQDPGQGLRLIYYSQIVNDFQKGDIAEGYSVSREKKESFPLTVTSAQKNPTAFYLCASSMLGFGVKAFFGQGTRLTVV.